This TCR beta chain came from a study of vaccination and CD4 T cells after COVID-19. Treatment reported: approximately 9-day PBMC culture with coronavirus spike peptide pools or control peptides (ViraFEST assay). Points on this clonotype: Its antigen is still unknown.

V gave up 3 bases and J gave up 7 bases, with 15 bases separating them. CDR3 length equals 14 residues. In germline, CDR1 is SGHTA, CDR2 FQGNSA. Once obtained from cultured CD4+ T cells, the DNA was sequenced using the Oncomine TCR Beta short-read assay. CD4+ T cells were cultured, and genomic DNA was extracted from them. TCRdb re-called the PCR reads with MiXCR, one entry per CDR3 protein. The sample yields just over 15,000 distinct CDR3 sequences, around three fifths seen once. The TCR originated in a human donor who had recovered from COVID-19. Source material: CD4+ T cells from blood, cultured in vitro. The chain links TRBV7-2 to TRBJ2-5; D might be TRBD2 (6 bases). In DNA form, the CDR3 reads TGTGCCAGCAGCTTGATCGGGGGTGGGGGGACCCAGTACTTC. Translating it yields CASSLIGGGGTQYF.